These 9 T cell receptor beta chains were sequenced from one sample in a study of identifying expanded T cells in peripheral blood. Assay: immunoSEQ multiplex PCR; the TCRdb copy retains only in-frame clones and omits some. The data contain approximately 50,000 clones, 82% of them singletons. Sequenced sample: blood. These receptor sequences come from a person aged 18 to 75 in good health.

This clone turned up a few times. The chain combines TRBV19 with TRBJ1-6; D gene ambiguous. The CDR3 is 14 residues long. CDR1 and CDR2 (germline): LNHDA, SQIVND (reference sequence). Trimming removed 6 bases at V and 0 bases at J, with 6 bases between. This CDR3 reads CASRHSSYNSPLHF. The CDR3 DNA is TGTGCCAGTAGGCATAGCTCCTATAATTCACCCCTCCACTTT. Using reference TRBV19 and TRBJ1-6 for the parts outside the CDR3, the full variable domain is DGGITQSPKYLFRKEGQNVTLSCEQNLNHDAMYWYRQDPGQGLRLIYYSQIVNDFQKGDIAEGYSVSREKKESFPLTVTSAQKNPTAFYLCASRHSSYNSPLHFGNGTRLTVT.

The rearrangement uses TRBV6-5 and TRBJ1-2; possibly TRBD1 for D (5 bases). The CDR3 extends over 14 amino acids. Trimming shortened V by 0 bases and J by 3 bases, and 8 bases separated the two germline ends. Germline CDR1 and CDR2: MNHEY and SVGAGI. CDR3 DNA sequence: TGTGCCAGCAGTTACTCGACAGAGCACTATGGCTACACCTTC. Protein sequence: CASSYSTEHYGYTF.

About this clone: Additional DNA sequences in this sample encode the identical CDR3. This rearrangement joins TRBV9 to TRBJ2-7, with 10 bases fitting TRBD1. The CDR3 spans 13 residues. J lost 4 bases, V lost 3 bases, and 1 base had no gene match. From germline, CDR1 is SGDLS and CDR2 YYNGEE. The CDR3 here is CASSGQGAYEQYF. As DNA, the CDR3 is TGTGCCAGCAGCGGACAGGGGGCGTACGAGCAGTACTTC.

The chain recombines TRBV6-5 with TRBJ2-1; D is ambiguous. V was pared by 10 bases and J by 5 bases, with 6 bases between. Germline CDR1 and CDR2: MNHEY and SVGAGI. CDR3 length: 10 amino acids. In nucleotides, the CDR3 is TGTGCCACCCAGAACAATGAGCAGTTCTTC. It translates to CATQNNEQFF.

The J gene is TRBJ2-2, the V gene TRBV9; 12 bases are a match to TRBD2. Germline CDR1 reads SGDLS; CDR2 reads YYNGEE. The CDR3 covers 18 residues. V gave up 6 bases and J gave up 0 bases; unmatched junction bases: 9. CDR3 bases: TGTGCCAGCACCTTCCTAGCGGGAGGGACCGCGAACACCGGGGAGCTGTTTTTT. Amino acid sequence: CASTFLAGGTANTGELFF.

This clone was recorded once. The J gene is TRBJ1-4, the V gene TRBV4-3, with D possibly matching TRBD1 (5 bases). This CDR3 has 16 amino acids. The germline V gene encodes CDR1 LGHNA and CDR2 YSLEER. Trimming took off 0 bases at V and 3 bases at J, with 11 bases between the two ends. DNA for the CDR3: TGCGCCAGCAGCCAAGATTTCAGGGTAGCTAATGAAAAACTGTTTTTT. It specifies CASSQDFRVANEKLFF.

The chain couples TRBV5-1 to TRBJ1-1; no clear D gene. CDR1 and CDR2 (germline): SGHRS, YFSETQ. This CDR3 comprises 15 residues. Trimming stripped 3 bases from V and 5 bases from J, with 17 bases between. The CDR3 DNA reads TGCGCCAGCAGCTCCGCGGGATCTCGAACAACTGAAGCTTTCTTT. Its translation: CASSSAGSRTTEAFF. Full variable domain (outside the CDR3, taken from reference TRBV5-1 and TRBJ1-1): KAGVTQTPRYLIKTRGQQVTLSCSPISGHRSVSWYQQTPGQGLQFLFEYFSETQRNKGNFPGRFSGRQFSNSRSEMNVSTLELGDSALYLCASSSAGSRTTEAFFGQGTRLTVV.

At least ten counts were recorded for this clone. V is TRBV14 and J is TRBJ2-2, with a tentative D call TRBD1 (5 bases). The CDR3 contains 14 residues. Germline lookup yields CDR1 SGHDN and CDR2 FVKESK. V was cut by 1 base and J by 11 bases, with 14 bases left in between. This chain's CDR3 is CASSQARVYGELFF. The CDR3 region has the DNA TGTGCCAGCAGCCAAGCCAGGGTTTATGGCGAGCTGTTTTTT.

The V call is TRBV5-1, the J call TRBJ2-1, with a possible D match to TRBD2 (5 bases). CDR3 length: 16 residues. Germline values: CDR1 SGHRS, CDR2 YFSETQ. The germline V and J ends were trimmed by 0 bases and 6 bases, with 16 bases remaining between them. CDR3 loop: CASSLERTALSNEQFF. The CDR3 DNA follows: TGCGCCAGCAGCTTGGAACGGACTGCCCTCTCCAATGAGCAGTTCTTC.